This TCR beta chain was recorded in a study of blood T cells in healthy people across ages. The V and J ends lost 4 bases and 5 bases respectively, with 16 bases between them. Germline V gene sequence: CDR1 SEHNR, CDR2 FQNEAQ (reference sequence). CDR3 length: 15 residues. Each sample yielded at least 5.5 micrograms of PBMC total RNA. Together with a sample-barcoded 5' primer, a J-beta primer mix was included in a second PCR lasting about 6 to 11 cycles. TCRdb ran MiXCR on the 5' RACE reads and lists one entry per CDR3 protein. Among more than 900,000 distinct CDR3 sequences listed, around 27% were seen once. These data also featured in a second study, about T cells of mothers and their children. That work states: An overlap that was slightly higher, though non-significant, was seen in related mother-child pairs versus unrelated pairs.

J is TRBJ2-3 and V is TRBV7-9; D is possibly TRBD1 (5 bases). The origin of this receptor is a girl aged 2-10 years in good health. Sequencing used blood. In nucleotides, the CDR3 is TGTGCCAGCAGCTCTAGGACAACCCTCGAAGATACGCAGTATTTT. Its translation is CASSSRTTLEDTQYF.